A selection of T cell receptor beta chains follows, all from one sample in a study of T cells in Graves' hyperthyroidism and ophthalmopathy. TCRdb processed the multiplex PCR reads anew with MiXCR; each CDR3 protein has one entry. The sample carries fewer than 900,000 distinct CDR3 sequences, around 19% recorded once. Sample: blood. These receptors all stem from a woman between 50 and 59 years old with Graves' hyperthyroidism that later progressed to Graves' ophthalmopathy. Both conserved end residues are part of each CDR3. The order of the fields is clone size, D gene, J gene, V gene, CDR3 protein, CDR3 DNA. The D gene is left open where the match is weak. Size tells how often a clone was seen (once, few, many) or the class of an expanded clone, and some rows leave it out.

clone size: many
D gene: TRBD2
J gene: TRBJ2-2
V gene: TRBV7-2
CDR3 protein: CASSLVSGGNTGELFF
CDR3 DNA: TGTGCCAGCAGCTTAGTTAGCGGGGGTAACACCGGGGAGCTGTTTTTT

clone size: -
D gene: -
J gene: TRBJ2-1
V gene: TRBV12-3/TRBV12-4
CDR3 protein: CASSPHGGNEQFF
CDR3 DNA: TGTGCCAGCAGTCCCCACGGGGGCAATGAGCAGTTCTTC

clone size: -
D gene: -
J gene: TRBJ1-2
V gene: TRBV2
CDR3 protein: CASSESGRANYGYTF
CDR3 DNA: TGTGCCAGCAGTGAAAGCGGCAGAGCTAACTATGGCTACACCTTC

clone size: -
D gene: -
J gene: TRBJ1-1
V gene: TRBV12-3/TRBV12-4
CDR3 protein: CASSLRVPTEAFF
CDR3 DNA: TGTGCCAGCAGTTTACGGGTGCCCACTGAAGCTTTCTTT

clone size: few
D gene: TRBD2
J gene: TRBJ2-2
V gene: TRBV3-1
CDR3 protein: CASSRTAGGHTGELFF
CDR3 DNA: TGTGCCAGCAGCCGAACAGCGGGGGGGCACACCGGGGAGCTGTTTTTT

clone size: -
D gene: TRBD1
J gene: TRBJ1-4
V gene: TRBV29-1
CDR3 protein: CSVGLQGSGEKLFF
CDR3 DNA: TGCAGCGTCGGATTACAGGGGAGCGGTGAAAAACTGTTTTTT

clone size: -
D gene: -
J gene: TRBJ2-6
V gene: TRBV19
CDR3 protein: CASDPGLGANVLTF
CDR3 DNA: TGTGCCAGTGATCCCGGGTTAGGGGCCAACGTTCTGACTTTC

clone size: many
D gene: -
J gene: TRBJ1-4
V gene: TRBV6-1
CDR3 protein: CASSEVAGPTNEKLFF
CDR3 DNA: TGTGCCAGCAGTGAGGTGGCAGGCCCGACTAATGAAAAACTGTTTTTT

clone size: many
D gene: -
J gene: TRBJ1-1
V gene: TRBV7-9
CDR3 protein: CASHDGMNTEAFF
CDR3 DNA: TGTGCCAGCCATGATGGCATGAACACTGAAGCTTTCTTT

clone size: few
D gene: -
J gene: TRBJ2-4
V gene: TRBV7-9
CDR3 protein: CASSFGPQTANKDIQYF
CDR3 DNA: TGTGCCAGCAGCTTCGGCCCACAGACCGCCAATAAGGACATTCAGTACTTC

clone size: many
D gene: TRBD2
J gene: TRBJ2-3
V gene: TRBV5-1
CDR3 protein: CASSFGTSGGIRNTDTQYF
CDR3 DNA: TGCGCCAGCAGCTTTGGGACTAGCGGGGGGATACGAAATACAGATACGCAGTATTTT

clone size: -
D gene: TRBD2
J gene: TRBJ2-7
V gene: TRBV18
CDR3 protein: CASSPGLAGDLEQYF
CDR3 DNA: TGTGCCAGCTCACCGGGACTAGCGGGGGATCTCGAGCAGTACTTC

clone size: -
D gene: TRBD1
J gene: TRBJ2-1
V gene: TRBV29-1
CDR3 protein: CSVHRQGGYNEQFF
CDR3 DNA: TGCAGCGTTCACCGACAGGGGGGCTACAATGAGCAGTTCTTC

clone size: -
D gene: -
J gene: TRBJ1-5
V gene: TRBV19
CDR3 protein: CASSIAGGGFSNQPQHF
CDR3 DNA: TGTGCCAGTAGTATAGCCGGAGGGGGTTTTAGCAATCAGCCCCAGCATTTT

clone size: many
D gene: TRBD1
J gene: TRBJ1-4
V gene: TRBV2
CDR3 protein: CASVRDRVNEKLFF
CDR3 DNA: TGTGCCAGCGTCCGGGACAGGGTTAATGAAAAACTGTTTTTT

clone size: -
D gene: TRBD2
J gene: TRBJ2-1
V gene: TRBV6-1
CDR3 protein: CASAELGLAVYNEQFF
CDR3 DNA: TGTGCCAGCGCCGAACTTGGACTAGCGGTTTACAATGAGCAGTTCTTC

clone size: many
D gene: TRBD2
J gene: TRBJ2-1
V gene: TRBV2
CDR3 protein: CASSEELANEQFF
CDR3 DNA: TGTGCCAGCAGTGAGGAACTAGCGAATGAGCAGTTCTTC

clone size: -
D gene: -
J gene: TRBJ1-1
V gene: TRBV19
CDR3 protein: CASSKDGGIEAFF
CDR3 DNA: TGTGCCAGTAGTAAGGACGGGGGGATCGAAGCTTTCTTT

clone size: few
D gene: TRBD2
J gene: TRBJ2-5
V gene: TRBV19
CDR3 protein: CASRGLAEIGYQETQYF
CDR3 DNA: TGTGCCAGCAGGGGACTAGCAGAAATCGGGTACCAAGAGACCCAGTACTTC

clone size: -
D gene: -
J gene: TRBJ1-4
V gene: TRBV27
CDR3 protein: CASSLTGVPATNEKLFF
CDR3 DNA: TGTGCCAGCAGTTTAACTGGGGTCCCCGCGACTAATGAAAAACTGTTTTTT

clone size: -
D gene: TRBD2
J gene: TRBJ2-1
V gene: TRBV4-2
CDR3 protein: CASSQTSGGPEQFF
CDR3 DNA: TGTGCCAGCAGCCAAACTAGCGGGGGGCCTGAGCAGTTCTTC

clone size: few
D gene: -
J gene: TRBJ2-7
V gene: TRBV6-1
CDR3 protein: CASSRDIGLESYEQYF
CDR3 DNA: TGTGCCAGCAGTCGGGACATCGGACTGGAGTCCTACGAGCAGTACTTC

clone size: many
D gene: -
J gene: TRBJ2-2
V gene: TRBV12-5
CDR3 protein: CASGSSGTTGELFF
CDR3 DNA: TGTGCTAGTGGTTCGTCGGGTACCACCGGGGAGCTGTTTTTT

clone size: few
D gene: -
J gene: TRBJ2-7
V gene: TRBV20-1
CDR3 protein: CSATKVGAPSYEQYF
CDR3 DNA: TGCAGTGCTACCAAAGTGGGGGCTCCCTCCTACGAGCAGTACTTC

clone size: -
D gene: -
J gene: TRBJ2-5
V gene: TRBV7-2
CDR3 protein: CASSFGARGRETQYF
CDR3 DNA: TGTGCCAGCAGCTTTGGGGCCCGGGGACGCGAGACCCAGTACTTC

clone size: many
D gene: TRBD2
J gene: TRBJ2-1
V gene: TRBV20-1
CDR3 protein: CSATWAGAYNEQFF
CDR3 DNA: TGCAGTGCTACCTGGGCGGGGGCCTACAATGAGCAGTTCTTC

clone size: few
D gene: TRBD1
J gene: TRBJ1-1
V gene: TRBV27
CDR3 protein: CASSLQTGVNTEAFF
CDR3 DNA: TGTGCCAGCAGTCTCCAGACAGGGGTGAACACTGAAGCTTTCTTT

clone size: -
D gene: -
J gene: TRBJ1-5
V gene: TRBV2
CDR3 protein: CASIEGGQQRVQHF
CDR3 DNA: TGTGCCAGCATAGAGGGGGGCCAACAGCGCGTCCAGCATTTT

clone size: few
D gene: -
J gene: TRBJ2-3
V gene: TRBV5-6
CDR3 protein: CASSLQGSSTDTQYF
CDR3 DNA: TGTGCCAGCAGCTTGCAAGGGAGTAGCACAGATACGCAGTATTTT

clone size: few
D gene: -
J gene: TRBJ1-1
V gene: TRBV7-9
CDR3 protein: CASSFESDTEAFF
CDR3 DNA: TGTGCCAGCAGCTTCGAGTCAGACACTGAAGCTTTCTTT

clone size: many
D gene: -
J gene: TRBJ2-5
V gene: TRBV2
CDR3 protein: CASSEGPFRETQYF
CDR3 DNA: TGTGCCAGCAGTGAGGGGCCTTTTAGAGAGACCCAGTACTTC

clone size: few
D gene: TRBD1
J gene: TRBJ1-5
V gene: TRBV6-6
CDR3 protein: CASSYPGTGVVQPQHF
CDR3 DNA: TGTGCCAGCAGTTACCCCGGGACAGGGGTAGTTCAGCCCCAGCATTTT

clone size: many
D gene: TRBD1
J gene: TRBJ1-1
V gene: TRBV7-6
CDR3 protein: CASSSDARGPVAFF
CDR3 DNA: TGTGCCAGCAGCTCCGACGCCAGGGGGCCGGTAGCTTTCTTT

clone size: -
D gene: -
J gene: TRBJ1-1
V gene: TRBV19
CDR3 protein: CASSGYGGAAFF
CDR3 DNA: TGTGCCAGTAGCGGCTACGGGGGCGCTGCTTTCTTT

clone size: many
D gene: TRBD1
J gene: TRBJ1-4
V gene: TRBV18
CDR3 protein: CASSPYRGSYEKLFF
CDR3 DNA: TGTGCCAGCTCACCGTACAGGGGATCGTATGAAAAACTGTTTTTT

clone size: -
D gene: -
J gene: TRBJ1-2
V gene: TRBV19
CDR3 protein: CASSTPRGGYGYTF
CDR3 DNA: TGTGCCAGTAGTACCCCCAGGGGTGGGTATGGCTACACCTTC

clone size: many
D gene: TRBD1
J gene: TRBJ1-1
V gene: TRBV2
CDR3 protein: CASTLDRGVEAFF
CDR3 DNA: TGTGCCAGCACCCTGGACAGGGGGGTCGAAGCTTTCTTT

clone size: few
D gene: -
J gene: TRBJ2-3
V gene: TRBV6-1
CDR3 protein: CASSESRSISTDTQYF
CDR3 DNA: TGTGCCAGCAGTGAGAGCCGGTCGATAAGCACAGATACGCAGTATTTT

clone size: many
D gene: -
J gene: TRBJ2-6
V gene: TRBV30
CDR3 protein: CAWSVPQDSGANVLTF
CDR3 DNA: TGTGCCTGGAGTGTCCCCCAAGACTCTGGGGCCAACGTCCTGACTTTC

clone size: many
D gene: -
J gene: TRBJ1-5
V gene: TRBV6-1
CDR3 protein: CASTRNRVSNQPQHF
CDR3 DNA: TGTGCCAGCACCCGAAACAGGGTAAGCAATCAGCCCCAGCATTTT

clone size: many
D gene: TRBD1
J gene: TRBJ1-2
V gene: TRBV20-1
CDR3 protein: CSAREQGRDGYTF
CDR3 DNA: TGCAGTGCTAGGGAACAGGGGAGAGATGGCTACACCTTC

clone size: -
D gene: -
J gene: TRBJ2-2
V gene: TRBV9
CDR3 protein: CASSSPRGRGRTGELFF
CDR3 DNA: TGTGCCAGCAGCTCCCCGAGGGGGAGGGGACGGACCGGGGAGCTGTTTTTT

clone size: many
D gene: -
J gene: TRBJ2-2
V gene: TRBV2
CDR3 protein: CASRGIGELFF
CDR3 DNA: TGTGCCAGCAGGGGAATCGGGGAGCTGTTTTTT

clone size: many
D gene: -
J gene: TRBJ2-1
V gene: TRBV3-1
CDR3 protein: CASSQDGIGEQFF
CDR3 DNA: TGTGCCAGCAGCCAAGATGGAATCGGTGAGCAGTTCTTC

clone size: many
D gene: -
J gene: TRBJ1-2
V gene: TRBV7-2
CDR3 protein: CASSLGVRGVAGYTF
CDR3 DNA: TGTGCCAGCAGCTTAGGCGTCCGGGGGGTGGCTGGCTACACCTTC